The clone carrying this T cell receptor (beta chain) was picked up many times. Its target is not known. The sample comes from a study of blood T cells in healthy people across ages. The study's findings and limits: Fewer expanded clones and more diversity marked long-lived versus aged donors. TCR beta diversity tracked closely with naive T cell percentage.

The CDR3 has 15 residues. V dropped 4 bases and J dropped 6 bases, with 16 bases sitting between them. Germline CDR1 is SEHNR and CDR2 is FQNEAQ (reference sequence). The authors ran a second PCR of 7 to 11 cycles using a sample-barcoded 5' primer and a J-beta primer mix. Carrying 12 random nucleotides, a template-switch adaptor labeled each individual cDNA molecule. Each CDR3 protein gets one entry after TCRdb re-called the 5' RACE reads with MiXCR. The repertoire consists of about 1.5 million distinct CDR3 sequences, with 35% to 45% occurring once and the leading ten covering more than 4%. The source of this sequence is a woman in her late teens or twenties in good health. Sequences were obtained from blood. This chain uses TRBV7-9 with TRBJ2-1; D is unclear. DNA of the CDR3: TGTGCCAGCAGCTCCCTGTGGGTAGATCCCAATGAGCAGTTCTTC. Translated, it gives CASSSLWVDPNEQFF.